The source of this TCR beta chain is a study of cytomegalovirus exposure and HLA in healthy donors. Use of 60 Vbeta and 13 Jbeta primers characterized the PCR. TCRdb's copy holds only in-frame clones and misses some; the assay was immunoSEQ multiplex PCR. The sample records more than 110,000 clones, about 84% being singletons. Per germline, CDR1 SQVTM and CDR2 ANQGSEA. This CDR3 region has 13 residues. V shed 6 bases, J shed 6 bases, and the junction held 7 bases outside the gene matches. The TCR originated in a man aged 45-65 years in good health and CMV-seronegative. Sequencing input: PBMCs. The chain employs TRBV29-1 and TRBJ1-5; 8 nucleotides line up with TRBD1. This chain's CDR3 is CSVRTGSGQPQHF. The CDR3 DNA is TGCAGCGTAAGGACAGGGTCAGGTCAGCCCCAGCATTTT.